Listed here is a single T cell receptor beta chain. Its antigen is not known. Germline CDR1 reads SGHRS; CDR2 reads YFSETQ. V was cut by 0 bases and J by 3 bases, with 13 bases left in between. The CDR3 extends over 15 amino acids. Clones were read by immunoSEQ multiplex PCR, and TCRdb kept only the in-frame ones, dropping some. The table records about 92,000 clones, over 75% of them present only once. These data belong to a study of a mutant IDH1 vaccine in newly diagnosed glioma. Regarding the study as a whole: It was over 85% of patients that developed vaccine-induced immune responses.

Time point described: baseline, week 1 (first vaccination visit). Treatment of the sample: pre-vaccination baseline after standard-of-care therapy. This sequence joins TRBV5-1 and TRBJ2-7; D is uncertain. The receptor was isolated from a man aged 35 to 55 with glioma. The specimen was PBMCs, collected from a glioma patient treated with radiotherapy, temozolomide or both. The CDR3 sequence is CASSLGGKPGYEQYF. In DNA form, the CDR3 reads TGCGCCAGCAGCTTGGGCGGCAAACCCGGCTACGAGCAGTACTTC.